This T cell receptor (beta chain) appears in the sequencing data of a study of T cells after yellow fever vaccination. Study-wide results and limits: One caveat is that FACS-sorted repertoires could contain abundant clonotypes contaminating from the bulk population.

TCRdb reprocessed the 5' RACE reads via MiXCR and lists one record per CDR3 protein. The table has around 140,000 distinct CDR3 sequences, 7.7% seen once. The CDR3 is made up of 13 amino acids. Germline CDR1 is GTSNPN and CDR2 is SVGIG (reference sequence). On this clonotype: Its antigen is undetermined. A much larger clone differs from this one at a single base, so this may be a read error.

Source: CD4+ T cells sorted from PBMCs, taken 5 days after the yellow fever booster vaccination. This sequence joins TRBV30 and TRBJ1-1, with TRBD1 as a possible D gene (5 bases). The TCR was taken from a young man who received the YFV17D yellow fever vaccine. The CDR3 DNA is TGTGCCTGGAGTAACACCAGGGCCACTGAAACTTTCTTT. Translated: CAWSNTRATETFF.